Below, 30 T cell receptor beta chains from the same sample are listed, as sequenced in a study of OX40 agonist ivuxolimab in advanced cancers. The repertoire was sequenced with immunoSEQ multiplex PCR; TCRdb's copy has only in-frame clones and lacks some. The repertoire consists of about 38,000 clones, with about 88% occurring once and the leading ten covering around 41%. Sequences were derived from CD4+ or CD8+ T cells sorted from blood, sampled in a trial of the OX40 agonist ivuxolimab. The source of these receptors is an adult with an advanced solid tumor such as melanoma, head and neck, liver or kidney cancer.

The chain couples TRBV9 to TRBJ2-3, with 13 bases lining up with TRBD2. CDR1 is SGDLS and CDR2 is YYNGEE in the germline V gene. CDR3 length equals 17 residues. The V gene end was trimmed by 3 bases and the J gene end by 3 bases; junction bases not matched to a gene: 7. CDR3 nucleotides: TGTGCCAGCAGCGGACTGACTAGCGGGGGGTTGACAGATACGCAGTATTTT. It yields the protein CASSGLTSGGLTDTQYF.

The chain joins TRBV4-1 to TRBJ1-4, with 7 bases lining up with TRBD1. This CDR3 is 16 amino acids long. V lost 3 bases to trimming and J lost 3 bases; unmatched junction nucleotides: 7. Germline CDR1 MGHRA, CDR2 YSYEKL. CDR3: CASSHMPGQPNEKLFF. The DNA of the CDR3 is TGCGCCAGCAGCCATATGCCGGGACAGCCTAATGAAAAACTGTTTTTT.

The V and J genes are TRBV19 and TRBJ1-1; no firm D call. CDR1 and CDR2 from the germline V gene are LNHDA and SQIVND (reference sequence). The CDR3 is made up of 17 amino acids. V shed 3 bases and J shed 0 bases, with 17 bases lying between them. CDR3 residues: CASSIFGIGRMNTEAFF. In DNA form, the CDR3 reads TGTGCCAGTAGTATTTTTGGGATTGGGAGGATGAACACTGAAGCTTTCTTT.

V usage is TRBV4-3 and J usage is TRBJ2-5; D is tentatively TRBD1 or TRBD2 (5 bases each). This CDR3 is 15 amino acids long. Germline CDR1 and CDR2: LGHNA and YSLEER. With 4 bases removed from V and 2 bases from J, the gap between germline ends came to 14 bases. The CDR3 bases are TGCGCCAGCAGCCGGTACGGGACCTTGCAAGAGACCCAGTACTTC. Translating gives CASSRYGTLQETQYF.

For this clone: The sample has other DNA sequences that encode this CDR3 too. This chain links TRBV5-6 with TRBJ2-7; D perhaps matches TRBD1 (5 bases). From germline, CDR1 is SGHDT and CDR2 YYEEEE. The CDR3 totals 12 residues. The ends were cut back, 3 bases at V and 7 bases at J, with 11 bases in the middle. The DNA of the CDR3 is TGTGCCAGCAGCTCCCAGGGTGAAGAGCAGTACTTC. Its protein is CASSSQGEEQYF.

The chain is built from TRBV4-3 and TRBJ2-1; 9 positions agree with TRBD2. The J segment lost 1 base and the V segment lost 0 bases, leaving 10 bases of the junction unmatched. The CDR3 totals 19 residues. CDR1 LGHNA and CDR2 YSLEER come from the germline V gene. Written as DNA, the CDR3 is TGCGCCAGCAGCCAAGATCTGGCGGGGGGGCTCGGGTCCTACAATGAGCAGTTCTTC. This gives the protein CASSQDLAGGLGSYNEQFF.

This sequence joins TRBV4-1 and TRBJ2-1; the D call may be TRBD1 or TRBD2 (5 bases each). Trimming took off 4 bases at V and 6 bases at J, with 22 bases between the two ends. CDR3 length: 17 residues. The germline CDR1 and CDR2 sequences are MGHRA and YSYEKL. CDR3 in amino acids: CASSPYLGDRGPNEQFF. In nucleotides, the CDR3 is TGCGCCAGCAGCCCCTACCTTGGAGACAGAGGGCCCAATGAGCAGTTCTTC.

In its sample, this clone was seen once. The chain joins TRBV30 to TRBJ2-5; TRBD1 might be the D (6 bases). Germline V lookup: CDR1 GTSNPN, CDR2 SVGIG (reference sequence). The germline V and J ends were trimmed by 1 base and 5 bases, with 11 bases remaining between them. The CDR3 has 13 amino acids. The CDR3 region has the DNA TGTGCCTGGAGTGGAGGGGGTTGGGAGACCCAGTACTTC. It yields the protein CAWSGGGWETQYF.

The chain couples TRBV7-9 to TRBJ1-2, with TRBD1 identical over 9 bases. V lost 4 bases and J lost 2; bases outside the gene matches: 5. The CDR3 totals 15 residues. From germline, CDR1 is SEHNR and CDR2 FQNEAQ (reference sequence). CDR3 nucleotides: TGTGCCAGCAGCTGGCTGGACAGGGGAAACTATGGCTACACCTTC. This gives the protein CASSWLDRGNYGYTF.

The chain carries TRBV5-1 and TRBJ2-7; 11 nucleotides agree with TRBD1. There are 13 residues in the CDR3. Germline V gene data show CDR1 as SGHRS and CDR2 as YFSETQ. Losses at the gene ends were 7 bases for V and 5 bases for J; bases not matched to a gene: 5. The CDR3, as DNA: TGCGCCAGCCGGGACAGGGGGAACGACGAGCAGTACTTC. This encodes CASRDRGNDEQYF.

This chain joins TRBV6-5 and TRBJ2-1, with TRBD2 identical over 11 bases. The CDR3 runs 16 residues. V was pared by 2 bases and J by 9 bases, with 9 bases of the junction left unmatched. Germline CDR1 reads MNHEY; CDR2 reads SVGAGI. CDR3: CASSYVAGGIEGEQFF. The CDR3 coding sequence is TGTGCCAGCAGTTACGTAGCGGGAGGGATCGAAGGTGAGCAGTTCTTC.

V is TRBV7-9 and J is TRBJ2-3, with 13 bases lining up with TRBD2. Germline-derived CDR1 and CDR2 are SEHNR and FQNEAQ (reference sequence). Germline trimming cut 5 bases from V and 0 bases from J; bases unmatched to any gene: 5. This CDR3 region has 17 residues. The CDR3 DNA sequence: TGTGCCAGCAGCCACGGACTAGCGGGGGCCAGCACAGATACGCAGTATTTT. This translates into CASSHGLAGASTDTQYF.

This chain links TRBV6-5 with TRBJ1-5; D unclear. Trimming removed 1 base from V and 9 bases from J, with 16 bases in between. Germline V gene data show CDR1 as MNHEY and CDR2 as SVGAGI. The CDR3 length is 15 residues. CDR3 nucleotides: TGTGCCAGCAGTTACTATGTCGAGGTAAAGGGGCCCCAGCATTTT. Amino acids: CASSYYVEVKGPQHF.

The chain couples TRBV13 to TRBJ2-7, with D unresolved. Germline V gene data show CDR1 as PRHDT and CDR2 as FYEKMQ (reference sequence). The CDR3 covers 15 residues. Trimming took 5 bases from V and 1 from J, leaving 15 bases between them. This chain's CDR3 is CASSVYWEGSYEQYF. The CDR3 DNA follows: TGTGCCAGCAGCGTGTACTGGGAAGGATCCTACGAGCAGTACTTC.

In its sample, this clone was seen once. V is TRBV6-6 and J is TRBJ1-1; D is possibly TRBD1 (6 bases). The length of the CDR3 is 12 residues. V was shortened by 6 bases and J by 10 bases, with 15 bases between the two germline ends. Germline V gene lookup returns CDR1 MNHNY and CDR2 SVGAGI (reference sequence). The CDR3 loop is CASSPGQFPAFF. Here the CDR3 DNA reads TGTGCCAGCAGCCCCGGACAGTTTCCAGCTTTCTTT.

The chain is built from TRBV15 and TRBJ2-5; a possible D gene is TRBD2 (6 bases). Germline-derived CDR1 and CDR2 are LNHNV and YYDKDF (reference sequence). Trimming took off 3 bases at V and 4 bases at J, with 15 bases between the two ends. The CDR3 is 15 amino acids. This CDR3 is CATSREGQTGETQYF. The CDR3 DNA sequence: TGTGCCACCAGCAGGGAGGGCCAAACGGGAGAGACCCAGTACTTC.

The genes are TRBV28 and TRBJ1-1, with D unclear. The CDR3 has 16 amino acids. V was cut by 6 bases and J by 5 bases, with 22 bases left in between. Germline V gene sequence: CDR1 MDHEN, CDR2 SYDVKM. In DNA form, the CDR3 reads TGTGCCAGCAGGGTTTACTTGGGGAAATGGGATACTGAAGCTTTCTTT. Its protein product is CASRVYLGKWDTEAFF. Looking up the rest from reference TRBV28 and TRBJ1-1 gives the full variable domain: DVKVTQSSRYLVKRTGEKVFLECVQDMDHENMFWYRQDPGLGLRLIYFSYDVKMKEKGDIPEGYSVSREKKERFSLILESASTNQTSMYLCASRVYLGKWDTEAFFGQGTRLTVV.

CDR3 region: CASSPWLGAMGNEQYF. CDR3 DNA: TGTGCCAGCAGCCCATGGCTCGGGGCCATGGGGAACGAGCAGTACTTC. This chain links TRBV9 with TRBJ2-7; D is tentatively TRBD1 or TRBD2 (5 bases each). V lost 4 bases and J lost 5, with 22 bases in between. The CDR3 spans 16 residues. Germline V gives CDR1 SGDLS, CDR2 YYNGEE.

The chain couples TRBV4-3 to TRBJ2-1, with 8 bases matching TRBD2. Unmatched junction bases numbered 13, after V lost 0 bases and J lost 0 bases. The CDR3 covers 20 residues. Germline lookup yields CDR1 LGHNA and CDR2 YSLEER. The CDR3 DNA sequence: TGCGCCAGCAGCCAAGATCGGGGCTTGGGGCTAGCGGGCTCCTACAATGAGCAGTTCTTC. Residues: CASSQDRGLGLAGSYNEQFF.

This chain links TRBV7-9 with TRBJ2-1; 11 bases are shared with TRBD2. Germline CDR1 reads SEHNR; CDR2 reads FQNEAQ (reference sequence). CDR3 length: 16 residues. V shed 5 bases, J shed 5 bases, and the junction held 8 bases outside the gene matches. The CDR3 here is CASSAMGLAENNEQFF. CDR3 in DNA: TGTGCCAGCAGCGCAATGGGACTAGCGGAAAACAATGAGCAGTTCTTC.

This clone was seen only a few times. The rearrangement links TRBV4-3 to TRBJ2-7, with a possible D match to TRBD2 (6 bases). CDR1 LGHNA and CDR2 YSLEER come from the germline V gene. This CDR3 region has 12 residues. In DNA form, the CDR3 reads TGCGCCAGCAGCCAAGATGCCTGGGTGGTAGCGGTG. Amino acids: CASSQDAWVVAV.

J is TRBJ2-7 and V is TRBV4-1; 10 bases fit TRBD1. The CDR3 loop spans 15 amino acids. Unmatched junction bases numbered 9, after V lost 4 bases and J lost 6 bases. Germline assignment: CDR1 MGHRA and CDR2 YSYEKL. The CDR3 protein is CASSLRDRGPTEQYF. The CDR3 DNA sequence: TGCGCCAGCAGCCTCCGGGACAGGGGACCCACCGAGCAGTACTTC.

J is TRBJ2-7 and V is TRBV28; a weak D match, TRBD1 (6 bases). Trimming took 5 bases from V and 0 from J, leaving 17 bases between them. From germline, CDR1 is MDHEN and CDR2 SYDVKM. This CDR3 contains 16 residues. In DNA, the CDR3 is TGTGCCAGCAGTACCGAACAGGGCCCCGTCTCCTACGAGCAGTACTTC. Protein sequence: CASSTEQGPVSYEQYF.

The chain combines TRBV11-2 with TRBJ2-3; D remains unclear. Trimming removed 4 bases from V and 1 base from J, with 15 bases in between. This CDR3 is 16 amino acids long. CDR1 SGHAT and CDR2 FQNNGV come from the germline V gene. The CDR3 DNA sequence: TGTGCCAGCAGCTCCAGAGAGGCCGCCGGCACAGATACGCAGTATTTT. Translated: CASSSREAAGTDTQYF.

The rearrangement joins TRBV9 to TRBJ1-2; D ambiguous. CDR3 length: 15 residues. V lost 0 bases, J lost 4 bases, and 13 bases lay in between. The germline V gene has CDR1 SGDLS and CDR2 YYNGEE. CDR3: CASSVELSKIYGYTF. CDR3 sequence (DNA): TGTGCCAGCAGCGTAGAATTGTCGAAGATCTATGGCTACACCTTC.

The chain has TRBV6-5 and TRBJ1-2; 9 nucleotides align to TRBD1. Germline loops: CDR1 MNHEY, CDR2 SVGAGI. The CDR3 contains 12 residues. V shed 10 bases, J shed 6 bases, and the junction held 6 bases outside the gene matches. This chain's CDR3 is CATRQGGNGYTF. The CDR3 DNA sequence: TGTGCCACCCGACAGGGGGGAAATGGCTACACCTTC.

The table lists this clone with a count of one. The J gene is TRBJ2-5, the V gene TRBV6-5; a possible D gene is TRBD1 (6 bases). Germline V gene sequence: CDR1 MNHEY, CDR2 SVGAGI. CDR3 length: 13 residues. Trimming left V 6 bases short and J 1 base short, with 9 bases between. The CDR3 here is CASSTGFQETQYF. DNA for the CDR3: TGTGCCAGCAGCACAGGGTTCCAAGAGACCCAGTACTTC.

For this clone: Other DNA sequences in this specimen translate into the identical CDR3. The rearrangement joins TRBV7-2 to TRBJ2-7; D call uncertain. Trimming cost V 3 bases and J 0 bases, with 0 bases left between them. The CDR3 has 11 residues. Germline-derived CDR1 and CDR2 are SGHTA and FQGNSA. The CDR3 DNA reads TGTGCCAGCAGCTTCTCCTACGAGCAGTACTTC. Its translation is CASSFSYEQYF.

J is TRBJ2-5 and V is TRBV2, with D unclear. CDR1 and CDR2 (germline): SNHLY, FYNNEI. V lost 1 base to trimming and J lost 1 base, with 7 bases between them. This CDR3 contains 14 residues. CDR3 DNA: TGTGCCAGCAGTGAAGTCAATACCCAAGAGACCCAGTACTTC. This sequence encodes CASSEVNTQETQYF.

CDR3 sequence: CASSPRQDLSYGYTF. CDR3 in DNA: TGTGCCAGCAGCCCAAGACAGGACCTTTCTTATGGCTACACCTTC. The rearrangement joins TRBV9 to TRBJ1-2, with D tentatively TRBD1 (6 bases). Per the germline V gene, CDR1 is SGDLS and CDR2 is YYNGEE. CDR3 size: 15 residues. The ends were cut back, 4 bases at V and 5 bases at J, with 18 bases in the middle.